This T cell receptor beta chain was sequenced in a study of OX40 agonist ivuxolimab in advanced cancers. Overall study context: From about 23 to 85 years was the age range, with a mean of roughly 59 years, and nearly 85% were male.

Profiled with immunoSEQ multiplex PCR; TCRdb holds only in-frame clones, not every one. The sample has around 26,000 clones, 81% seen once; the top ten hold roughly 30%. Germline CDR1 reads LGHNA; CDR2 reads YNFKEQ. The CDR3 sequence is 17 residues long. V lost 4 bases to trimming and J lost 0 bases; unmatched junction nucleotides: 3. This clone is medium-sized (0.01 to 0.1%) within its sample. Sequencing used CD4+ or CD8+ T cells sorted from blood, obtained in a trial of the OX40 agonist ivuxolimab. This receptor was taken from an adult with an advanced solid tumor such as melanoma, head and neck, liver or kidney cancer. The chain employs TRBV4-2 and TRBJ2-7; 16 bases align to TRBD2. The CDR3 DNA reads TGTGCCAGCAGCCCGGGACTAGCGGGAGGGCCCTCCTACGAGCAGTACTTC. Its translation: CASSPGLAGGPSYEQYF.